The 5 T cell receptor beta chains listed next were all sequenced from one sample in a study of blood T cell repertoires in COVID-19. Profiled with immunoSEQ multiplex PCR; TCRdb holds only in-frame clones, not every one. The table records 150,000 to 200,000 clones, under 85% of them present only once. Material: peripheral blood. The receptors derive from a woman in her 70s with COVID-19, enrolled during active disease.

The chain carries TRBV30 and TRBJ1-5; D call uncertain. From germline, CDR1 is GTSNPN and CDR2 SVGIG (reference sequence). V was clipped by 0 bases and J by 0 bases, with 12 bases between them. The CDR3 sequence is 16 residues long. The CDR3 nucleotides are TGTGCCTGGAGTGTCGGAACAGATCATAGCAATCAGCCCCAGCATTTT. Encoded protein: CAWSVGTDHSNQPQHF.

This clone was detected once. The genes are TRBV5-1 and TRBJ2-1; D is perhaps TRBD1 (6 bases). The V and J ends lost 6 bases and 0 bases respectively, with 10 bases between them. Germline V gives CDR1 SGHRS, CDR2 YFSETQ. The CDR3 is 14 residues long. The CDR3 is CASKVGGSYNEQFF. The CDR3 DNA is TGCGCCAGCAAGGTAGGGGGCTCCTACAATGAGCAGTTCTTC. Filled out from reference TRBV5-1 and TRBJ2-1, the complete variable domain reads KAGVTQTPRYLIKTRGQQVTLSCSPISGHRSVSWYQQTPGQGLQFLFEYFSETQRNKGNFPGRFSGRQFSNSRSEMNVSTLELGDSALYLCASKVGGSYNEQFFGPGTRLTVL.

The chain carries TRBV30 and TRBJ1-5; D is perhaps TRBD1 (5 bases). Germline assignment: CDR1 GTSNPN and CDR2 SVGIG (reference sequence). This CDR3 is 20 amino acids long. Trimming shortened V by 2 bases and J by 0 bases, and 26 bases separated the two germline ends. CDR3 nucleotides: TGTGCCTGGAGTCTAGCGGGGGGAACCCGCCTAGAATATAGCAATCAGCCCCAGCATTTT. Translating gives CAWSLAGGTRLEYSNQPQHF.

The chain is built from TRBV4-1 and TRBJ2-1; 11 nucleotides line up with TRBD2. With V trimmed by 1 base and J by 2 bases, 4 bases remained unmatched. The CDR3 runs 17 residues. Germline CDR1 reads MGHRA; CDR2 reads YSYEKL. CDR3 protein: CASSQGRTSGPYNEQFF. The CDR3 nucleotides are TGCGCCAGCAGCCAAGGACGGACTAGCGGGCCCTACAATGAGCAGTTCTTC.

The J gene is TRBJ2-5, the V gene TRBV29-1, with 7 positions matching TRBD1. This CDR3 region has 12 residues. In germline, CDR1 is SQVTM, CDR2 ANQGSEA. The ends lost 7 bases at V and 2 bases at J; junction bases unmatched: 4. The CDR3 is CSADRAQETQYF. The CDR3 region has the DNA TGCAGCGCCGACAGGGCTCAAGAGACCCAGTACTTC.